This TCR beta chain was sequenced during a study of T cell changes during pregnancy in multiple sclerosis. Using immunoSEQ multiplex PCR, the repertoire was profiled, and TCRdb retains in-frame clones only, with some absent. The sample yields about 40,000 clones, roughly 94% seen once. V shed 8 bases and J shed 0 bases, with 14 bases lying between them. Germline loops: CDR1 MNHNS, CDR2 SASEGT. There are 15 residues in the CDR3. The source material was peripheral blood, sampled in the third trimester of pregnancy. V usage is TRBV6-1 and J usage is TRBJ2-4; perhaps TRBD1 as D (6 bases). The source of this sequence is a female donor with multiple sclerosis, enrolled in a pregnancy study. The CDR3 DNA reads TGTGCCAGCCGAAACAGGGAAATAGCCAAAAACATTCAGTACTTC. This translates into CASRNREIAKNIQYF.